The T cell receptor beta chain described here comes from a study of OX40 agonist ivuxolimab in advanced cancers. General observations from the study: No antigen was identified for the clonally expanded peripheral T cells.

Clones were read by immunoSEQ multiplex PCR, and TCRdb kept only the in-frame ones, dropping some. The sample gives about 60,000 clones, 90% to 95% of which show up once; about 19% is in the top ten. The V and J ends lost 5 bases and 4 bases respectively, with 18 bases between them. There are 14 residues in the CDR3. Germline loops: CDR1 SQVTM, CDR2 ANQGSEA. Comment on this clone: Its antigen is as yet unknown.

The chain couples TRBV29-1 to TRBJ2-7; TRBD1 might be the D (7 bases). Sample: CD4+ or CD8+ T cells sorted from blood, taken in a trial of the OX40 agonist ivuxolimab. The receptor was isolated from an adult with an advanced solid tumor such as melanoma, head and neck, liver or kidney cancer. CDR3 sequence: CSVKTGTWLYEQYF. CDR3 DNA sequence: TGCAGCGTTAAGACAGGGACTTGGTTATACGAGCAGTACTTC.